The text below deals with one T cell receptor (beta chain). What it recognizes is unknown. The V and J ends lost 0 bases and 6 bases, in that order; junction bases with no gene match: 4. The germline gives CDR1 LGHNA, CDR2 YNFKEQ. The CDR3 totals 17 residues. The data are from a study of cytomegalovirus exposure and HLA in healthy donors. Findings and limits, study-wide: When a later analysis was performed, an Asian-associated ancestry cluster reportedly had fewer N-insertions than the roughly 700-donor mean. Researchers catalogued 160 or so TCR beta chains as cytomegalovirus-associated. Later examination showed HLA-associated TCR beta chains had greater clonal expansion than equally common others. With further analysis later on, most CMV-associated TCR beta chains appeared HLA-restricted.

13 Jbeta primers and 60 Vbeta primers were used for the PCR. Sequencing was performed with immunoSEQ multiplex PCR; in TCRdb, only in-frame clones are kept and a portion is missing. The sample shows 130,000 or so clones, 70% to 85% of them seen only once. The sequencing input was PBMCs. The rearrangement links TRBV4-2 to TRBJ2-2; 13 bases map to TRBD2. The clonotype was recovered from a male donor in good health and CMV-seropositive. The CDR3 nucleotides read TGTGCCAGCAGCCAAGATCGGACTAGCGGGGGAGCCGGGGAGCTGTTTTTT. It codes for CASSQDRTSGGAGELFF.